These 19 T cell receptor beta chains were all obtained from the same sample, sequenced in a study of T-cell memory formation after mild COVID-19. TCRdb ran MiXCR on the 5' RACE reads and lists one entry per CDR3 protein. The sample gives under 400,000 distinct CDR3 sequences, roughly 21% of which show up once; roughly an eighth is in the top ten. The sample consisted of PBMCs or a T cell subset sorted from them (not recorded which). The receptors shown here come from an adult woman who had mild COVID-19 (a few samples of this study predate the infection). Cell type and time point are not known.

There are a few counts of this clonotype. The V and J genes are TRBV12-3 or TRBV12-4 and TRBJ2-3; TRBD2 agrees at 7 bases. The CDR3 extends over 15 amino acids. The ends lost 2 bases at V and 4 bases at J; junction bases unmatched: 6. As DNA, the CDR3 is TGTGCCAGCAGTTTAAATCGGGAGGTCTCAGATACGCAGTATTTT. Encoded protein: CASSLNREVSDTQYF.

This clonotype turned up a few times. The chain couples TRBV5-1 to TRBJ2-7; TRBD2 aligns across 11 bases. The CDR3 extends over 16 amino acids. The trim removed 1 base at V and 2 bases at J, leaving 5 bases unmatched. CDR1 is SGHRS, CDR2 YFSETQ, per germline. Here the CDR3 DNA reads TGCGCCAGCAGCTTGCAGACTAGCGGGGCCCCCTACGAGCAGTACTTC. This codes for CASSLQTSGAPYEQYF.

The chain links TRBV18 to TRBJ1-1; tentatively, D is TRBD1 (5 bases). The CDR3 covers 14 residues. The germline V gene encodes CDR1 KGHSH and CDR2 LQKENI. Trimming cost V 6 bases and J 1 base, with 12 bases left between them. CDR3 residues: CASSTGLRNTEAFF. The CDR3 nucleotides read TGTGCCAGCTCGACGGGGCTTCGGAACACTGAAGCTTTCTTT.

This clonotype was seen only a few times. As DNA, the CDR3 is TGTGCCAGCAGTACTTGGGGTAATATGCCTGAAGCTTTCTTT. Translating it yields CASSTWGNMPEAFF. V is TRBV12-3 or TRBV12-4 and J is TRBJ1-1, with D unresolved. The length of the CDR3 is 14 residues. V lost 5 bases, J lost 6 bases, and 16 bases lay in between.

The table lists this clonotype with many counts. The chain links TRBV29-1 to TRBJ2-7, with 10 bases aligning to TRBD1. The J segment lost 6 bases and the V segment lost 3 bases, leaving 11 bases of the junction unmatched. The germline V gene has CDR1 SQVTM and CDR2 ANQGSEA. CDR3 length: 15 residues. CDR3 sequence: CSVERGTGDVSEQYF. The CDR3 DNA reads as TGCAGCGTTGAGAGGGGGACAGGGGATGTTAGCGAGCAGTACTTC.

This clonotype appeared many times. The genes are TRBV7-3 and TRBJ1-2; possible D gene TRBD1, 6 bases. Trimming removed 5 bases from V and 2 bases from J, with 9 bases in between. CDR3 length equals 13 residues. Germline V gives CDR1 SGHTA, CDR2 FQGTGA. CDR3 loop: CASSPDRNYGYTF. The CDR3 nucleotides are TGTGCCAGCAGCCCCGACAGGAACTATGGCTACACCTTC. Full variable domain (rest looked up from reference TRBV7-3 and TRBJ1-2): GAGVSQTPSNKVTEKGKYVELRCDPISGHTALYWYRQSLGQGPEFLIYFQGTGAADDSGLPNDRFFAVRPEGSVSTLKIQRTERGDSAVYLCASSPDRNYGYTFGSGTRLTVV.

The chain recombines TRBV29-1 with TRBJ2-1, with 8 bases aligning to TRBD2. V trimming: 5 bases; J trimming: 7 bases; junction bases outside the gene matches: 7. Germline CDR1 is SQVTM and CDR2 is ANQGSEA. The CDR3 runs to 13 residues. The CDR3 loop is CSVSLLAGNEQFF. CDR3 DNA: TGCAGCGTTTCCCTCCTAGCGGGTAATGAGCAGTTCTTC.

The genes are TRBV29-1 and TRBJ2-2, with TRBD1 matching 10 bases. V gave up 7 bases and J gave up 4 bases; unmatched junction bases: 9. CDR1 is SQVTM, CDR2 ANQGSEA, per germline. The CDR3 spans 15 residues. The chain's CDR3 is CSAQTGGRGTGELFF. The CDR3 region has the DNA TGCAGCGCCCAGACAGGGGGCCGCGGCACCGGGGAGCTGTTTTTT.

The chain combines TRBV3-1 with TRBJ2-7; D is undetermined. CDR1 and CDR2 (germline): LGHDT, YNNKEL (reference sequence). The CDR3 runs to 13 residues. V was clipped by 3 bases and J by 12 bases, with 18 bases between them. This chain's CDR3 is CASSQPTDPRRYF. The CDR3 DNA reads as TGTGCCAGCAGCCAGCCGACGGATCCTCGGAGGTACTTC.

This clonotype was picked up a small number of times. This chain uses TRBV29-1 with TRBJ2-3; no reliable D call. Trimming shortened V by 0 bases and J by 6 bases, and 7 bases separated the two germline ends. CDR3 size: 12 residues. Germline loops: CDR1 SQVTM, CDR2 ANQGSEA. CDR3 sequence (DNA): TGCAGCGTTGAAGAAGTCTGGGATACGCAGTATTTT. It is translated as CSVEEVWDTQYF.

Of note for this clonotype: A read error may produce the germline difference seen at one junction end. The CDR3: CDSSVGLAGFFDTQYF. The CDR3, as DNA: TGTGACAGCAGCGTTGGTCTAGCGGGATTTTTTGATACGCAGTATTTT. The chain carries TRBV9 and TRBJ2-3; TRBD2 matches 9 bases. Germline CDR1 is SGDLS and CDR2 is YYNGEE. This CDR3 comprises 16 residues.

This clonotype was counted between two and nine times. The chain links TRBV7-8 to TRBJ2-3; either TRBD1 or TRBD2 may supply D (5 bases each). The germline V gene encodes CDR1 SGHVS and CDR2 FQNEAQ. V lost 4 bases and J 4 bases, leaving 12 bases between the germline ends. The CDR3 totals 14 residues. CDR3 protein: CASSWAGTPDTQYF. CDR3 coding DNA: TGTGCCAGCAGCTGGGCCGGGACCCCAGATACGCAGTATTTT.

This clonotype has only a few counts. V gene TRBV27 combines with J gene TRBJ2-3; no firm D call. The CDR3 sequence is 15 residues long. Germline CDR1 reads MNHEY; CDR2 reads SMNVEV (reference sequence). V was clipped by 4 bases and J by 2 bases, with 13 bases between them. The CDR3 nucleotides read TGTGCCAGCAGTTCCAACAGAATATCCACAGATACGCAGTATTTT. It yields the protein CASSSNRISTDTQYF.

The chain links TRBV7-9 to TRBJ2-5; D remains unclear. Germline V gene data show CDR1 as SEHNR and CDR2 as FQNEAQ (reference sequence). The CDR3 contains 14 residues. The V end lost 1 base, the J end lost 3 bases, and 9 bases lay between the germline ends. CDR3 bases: TGTGCCAGCAGCTTAGTCGACGGAAAAGAGACCCAGTACTTC. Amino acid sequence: CASSLVDGKETQYF.

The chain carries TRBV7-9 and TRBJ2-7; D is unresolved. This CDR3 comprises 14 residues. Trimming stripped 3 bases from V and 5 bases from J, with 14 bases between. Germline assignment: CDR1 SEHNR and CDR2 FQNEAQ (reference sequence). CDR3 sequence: CASSFNPTGNEQYF. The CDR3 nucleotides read TGTGCCAGCAGCTTTAACCCCACCGGCAACGAGCAGTACTTC. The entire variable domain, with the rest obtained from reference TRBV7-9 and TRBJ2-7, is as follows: DTGVSQNPRHKITKRGQNVTFRCDPISEHNRLYWYRQTLGQGPEFLTYFQNEAQLEKSRLLSDRFSAERPKGSFSTLEIQRTEQGDSAMYLCASSFNPTGNEQYFGPGTRLTVT.

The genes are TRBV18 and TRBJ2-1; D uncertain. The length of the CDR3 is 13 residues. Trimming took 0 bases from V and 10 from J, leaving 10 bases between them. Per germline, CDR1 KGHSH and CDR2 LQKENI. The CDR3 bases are TGTGCCAGCTCACCACCGGCAGTCATCGAGCAGTTCTTC. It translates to CASSPPAVIEQFF.

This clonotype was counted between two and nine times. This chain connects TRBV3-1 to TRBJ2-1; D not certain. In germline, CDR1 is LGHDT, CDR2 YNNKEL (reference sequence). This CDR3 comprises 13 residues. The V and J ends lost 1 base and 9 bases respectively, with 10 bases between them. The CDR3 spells CASSQGSPGEQFF. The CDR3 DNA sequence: TGTGCCAGCAGCCAAGGAAGCCCTGGTGAGCAGTTCTTC.

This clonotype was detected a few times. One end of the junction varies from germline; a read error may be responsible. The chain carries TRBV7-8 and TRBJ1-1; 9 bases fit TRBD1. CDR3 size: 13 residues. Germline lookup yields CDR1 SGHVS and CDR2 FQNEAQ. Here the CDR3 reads CASRLGGDRAAFF. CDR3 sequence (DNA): TGTGCCAGCAGATTAGGAGGGGACAGGGCAGCTTTCTTT.

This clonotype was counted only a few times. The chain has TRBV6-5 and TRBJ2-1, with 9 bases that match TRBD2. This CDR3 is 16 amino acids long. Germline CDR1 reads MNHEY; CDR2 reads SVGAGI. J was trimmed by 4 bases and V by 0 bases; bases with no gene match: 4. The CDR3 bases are TGTGCCAGCAGTTACTCTCCTAGCGGGAAATACAATGAGCAGTTCTTC. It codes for CASSYSPSGKYNEQFF.